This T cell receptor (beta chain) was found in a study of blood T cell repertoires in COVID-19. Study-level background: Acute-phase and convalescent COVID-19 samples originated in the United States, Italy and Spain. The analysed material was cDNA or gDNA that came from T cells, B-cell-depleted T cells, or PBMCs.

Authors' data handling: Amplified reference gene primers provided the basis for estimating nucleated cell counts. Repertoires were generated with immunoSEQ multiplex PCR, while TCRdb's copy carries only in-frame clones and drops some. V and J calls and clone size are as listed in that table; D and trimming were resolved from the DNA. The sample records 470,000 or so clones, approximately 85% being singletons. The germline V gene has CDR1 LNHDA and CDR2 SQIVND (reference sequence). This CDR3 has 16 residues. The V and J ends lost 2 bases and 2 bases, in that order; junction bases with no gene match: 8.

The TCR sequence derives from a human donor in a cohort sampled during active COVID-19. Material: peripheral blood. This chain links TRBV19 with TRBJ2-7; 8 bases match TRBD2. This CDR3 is CASSIRGTRGAYEQYF. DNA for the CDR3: TGTGCCAGTAGTATAAGAGGGACTAGGGGGGCCTACGAGCAGTACTTC.